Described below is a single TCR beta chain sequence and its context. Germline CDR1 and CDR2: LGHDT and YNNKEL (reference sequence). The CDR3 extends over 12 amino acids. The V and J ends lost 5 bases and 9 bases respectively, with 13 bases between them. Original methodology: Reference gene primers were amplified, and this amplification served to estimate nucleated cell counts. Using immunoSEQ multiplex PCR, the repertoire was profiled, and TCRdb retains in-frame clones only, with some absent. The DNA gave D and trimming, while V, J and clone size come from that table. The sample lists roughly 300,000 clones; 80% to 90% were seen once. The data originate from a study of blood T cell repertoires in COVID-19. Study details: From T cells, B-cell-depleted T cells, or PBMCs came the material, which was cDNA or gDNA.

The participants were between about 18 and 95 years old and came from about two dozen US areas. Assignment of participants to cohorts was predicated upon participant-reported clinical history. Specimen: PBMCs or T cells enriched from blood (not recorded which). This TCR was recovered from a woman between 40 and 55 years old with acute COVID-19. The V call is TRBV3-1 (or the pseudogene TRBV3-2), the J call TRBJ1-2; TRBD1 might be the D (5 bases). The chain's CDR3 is CASSFSRDRYTF. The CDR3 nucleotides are TGTGCCAGCAGCTTCTCCAGGGATCGCTACACCTTC.